This is a list of T cell receptor beta chains from one sample in a study of CD4 T cells in relation to SARS-CoV-2 and coronaviruses. The protocol was immunoSEQ multiplex PCR, while the TCRdb copy is restricted to in-frame clones and leaves out a portion. The table has about 19,000 clones, around 81% seen once; the top ten hold approximately 11%. For these TCRs, the target antigens are not known. Sequencing used CD4+ T cells from PBMCs, cultured in vitro. These TCRs come from a human donor in good health. The CDR3 runs from the conserved cysteine through the conserved F or W. D genes are given only for firm matches. Clone size is shown for a subset of rows, as once, few, many or a class of expanded clone.

clone size: .; V gene: TRBV5-1; J gene: TRBJ1-1; D gene: TRBD1; CDR3 protein: CASSFHPGTGGTEAFF; CDR3 DNA: TGCGCCAGCAGTTTCCACCCCGGGACAGGGGGGACTGAAGCTTTCTTT
clone size: .; V gene: TRBV4-2; J gene: TRBJ1-2; D gene: TRBD1; CDR3 protein: CASSQEDRASGYGYTF; CDR3 DNA: TGTGCCAGCAGCCAAGAAGACAGGGCTTCAGGCTATGGCTACACCTTC
clone size: once; V gene: TRBV5-6; J gene: TRBJ1-1; D gene: .; CDR3 protein: CASSLGVEAFF; CDR3 DNA: TGTGCCAGCAGCCTCGGAGTTGAAGCTTTCTTT
clone size: .; V gene: TRBV5-6; J gene: TRBJ2-7; D gene: TRBD2; CDR3 protein: CASSWAGGGASYEQYF; CDR3 DNA: TGTGCCAGCAGCTGGGCGGGAGGCGGGGCCTCCTACGAGCAGTACTTC
clone size: .; V gene: TRBV3-1/TRBV3-2; J gene: TRBJ2-1; D gene: TRBD2; CDR3 protein: CASLAGTSGGHEQFF; CDR3 DNA: TGTGCCAGCCTGGCCGGAACTAGCGGGGGTCATGAGCAGTTCTTC
clone size: once; V gene: TRBV7-9; J gene: TRBJ1-1; D gene: .; CDR3 protein: CASSPQTANTEAFF; CDR3 DNA: TGTGCCAGCAGCCCGCAGACAGCGAACACTGAAGCTTTCTTT
clone size: .; V gene: TRBV4-2; J gene: TRBJ1-2; D gene: .; CDR3 protein: CASSQAGGNQGYGYTF; CDR3 DNA: TGTGCCAGCAGCCAAGCCGGGGGGAATCAAGGGTATGGCTACACCTTC
clone size: .; V gene: TRBV18; J gene: TRBJ2-1; D gene: TRBD1; CDR3 protein: CASSPLLRDRTNNEQFF; CDR3 DNA: TGTGCCAGCTCACCATTACTCCGGGACAGGACTAACAATGAGCAGTTCTTC
clone size: .; V gene: TRBV4-3; J gene: TRBJ1-2; D gene: .; CDR3 protein: CASSLLRGANYGYTF; CDR3 DNA: TGCGCCAGCAGCCTCCTCAGAGGGGCCAACTATGGCTACACCTTC
clone size: .; V gene: TRBV5-6; J gene: TRBJ1-1; D gene: .; CDR3 protein: CASSFPGVWDTEAFF; CDR3 DNA: TGTGCCAGCAGTTTTCCGGGGGTATGGGACACTGAAGCTTTCTTT
clone size: .; V gene: TRBV6-2/TRBV6-3; J gene: TRBJ2-7; D gene: .; CDR3 protein: CASSLSSVAYEQYF; CDR3 DNA: TGTGCCAGCAGTTTGTCTAGCGTAGCCTACGAGCAGTACTTC
clone size: .; V gene: TRBV7-7; J gene: TRBJ2-3; D gene: TRBD2; CDR3 protein: CASTPGLAGGSDTQYF; CDR3 DNA: TGTGCTAGCACCCCGGGACTAGCGGGAGGTTCAGATACGCAGTATTTT
clone size: .; V gene: TRBV20-1; J gene: TRBJ2-7; D gene: .; CDR3 protein: CSAEGSYEQYF; CDR3 DNA: TGCAGTGCCGAGGGATCCTACGAGCAGTACTTC
clone size: .; V gene: TRBV19; J gene: TRBJ2-7; D gene: .; CDR3 protein: CASSRGGRYEQYF; CDR3 DNA: TGTGCCAGTAGTAGGGGGGGGCGCTACGAGCAGTACTTC
clone size: .; V gene: TRBV5-1; J gene: TRBJ1-5; D gene: TRBD1; CDR3 protein: CASSLDRGQPQHF; CDR3 DNA: TGCGCCAGCAGCTTGGACAGGGGTCAGCCCCAGCATTTT
clone size: .; V gene: TRBV4-3; J gene: TRBJ2-1; D gene: .; CDR3 protein: CASSQVEGKGNEQFF; CDR3 DNA: TGCGCCAGCAGCCAAGTTGAGGGTAAAGGCAACGAGCAGTTCTTC
clone size: few; V gene: TRBV4-1; J gene: TRBJ2-2; D gene: TRBD2; CDR3 protein: CASSQAGLAGVGTGELFF; CDR3 DNA: TGCGCCAGCAGCCAAGCTGGACTAGCGGGAGTAGGGACCGGGGAGCTGTTTTTT
clone size: .; V gene: TRBV11-2; J gene: TRBJ2-3; D gene: .; CDR3 protein: CASSATSPTDTQYF; CDR3 DNA: TGTGCCAGCAGCGCGACCAGTCCCACAGATACGCAGTATTTT
clone size: once; V gene: TRBV13; J gene: TRBJ2-7; D gene: .; CDR3 protein: CASSSLGDSNPTYEQYF; CDR3 DNA: TGTGCCAGCAGCTCCCTAGGCGACTCTAACCCTACCTACGAGCAGTACTTC
clone size: .; V gene: TRBV19; J gene: TRBJ2-3; D gene: .; CDR3 protein: CASSIVGGSSTDTQYF; CDR3 DNA: TGTGCCAGTAGTATAGTGGGCGGGTCCTCCACAGATACGCAGTATTTT
clone size: .; V gene: TRBV6-5; J gene: TRBJ1-1; D gene: .; CDR3 protein: CASSYSRGWINTEAFF; CDR3 DNA: TGTGCCAGCAGTTACTCCAGGGGATGGATTAACACTGAAGCTTTCTTT
clone size: .; V gene: TRBV15; J gene: TRBJ1-1; D gene: .; CDR3 protein: CATSRDPGGYTEAFF; CDR3 DNA: TGTGCCACCAGCAGAGATCCGGGCGGATACACTGAAGCTTTCTTT
clone size: .; V gene: TRBV2; J gene: TRBJ2-5; D gene: .; CDR3 protein: CASSDKVPQYF; CDR3 DNA: TGTGCCAGCAGCGATAAGGTGCCCCAGTACTTC